The clone carrying this T cell receptor beta chain was seen a single time. Distinct nucleotide sequences in the sample also encode this CDR3. Sequencing used immunoSEQ multiplex PCR; TCRdb keeps in-frame clones, though not all of them. The table has approximately 59,000 clones, about 81% seen once. This CDR3 is 14 amino acids long. CDR1 is SEHNR and CDR2 is FQNEAQ in the germline V gene (reference sequence). Unmatched junction bases numbered 1, after V lost 1 base and J lost 2 bases. This entry is derived from a study of blood T cell repertoires in COVID-19. This chain joins TRBV7-9 and TRBJ1-1; 7 bases are shared with TRBD1. This receptor was taken from a man at least 80 years old with acute or convalescent COVID-19. The sequenced material came from peripheral blood. The CDR3 here is CASSLGGGNTEAFF. The CDR3 region has the DNA TGTGCCAGCAGCTTAGGAGGGGGCAACACTGAAGCTTTCTTT.